Each of the 11 T cell receptor beta chains below was sequenced from the same sample in a study of beta chain features in type 1 diabetes. The whole isolated RNA underwent reverse transcription, so sequencing captured expressed TCRB transcripts. Assay used: immunoSEQ multiplex PCR; TCRdb lists only in-frame clones, some missing. The sample yields 250,000 to 300,000 clones, about 8% seen once. Sequenced: central memory CD4+ T cells from blood. These receptors all come from a woman in her late teens or twenties in good health.

The table lists this clone with many counts. The chain links TRBV29-1 to TRBJ1-1; D is undetermined. The CDR3 is 12 amino acids. The germline gives CDR1 SQVTM, CDR2 ANQGSEA. V dropped 5 bases and J dropped 6 bases, with 13 bases sitting between them. The CDR3 sequence: CSVHHPDAEAFF. The DNA for the CDR3 is TGCAGCGTTCATCACCCAGACGCTGAAGCTTTCTTT.

This clone has a handful of counts. The CDR3 region is CASSLDTSGGTDTQYF. The DNA of the CDR3 is TGTGCCAGCAGCTTAGACACTAGCGGGGGCACAGATACGCAGTATTTT. The V call is TRBV7-6, the J call TRBJ2-3; 10 bases map to TRBD2. The CDR3 is made up of 16 amino acids. Germline loops: CDR1 SGHVS, CDR2 FNYEAQ. V shed 1 base, J shed 1 base, and the junction held 2 bases outside the gene matches.

The rearrangement uses TRBV2 and TRBJ1-6; TRBD1 is a possible D gene (6 bases). V was cut by 8 bases and J by 0 bases, with 14 bases left in between. From germline, CDR1 is SNHLY and CDR2 FYNNEI. This CDR3 comprises 16 residues. CDR3 amino acids: CASRNRVSSYNSPLHF. The CDR3 DNA reads as TGTGCCAGCCGTAACAGGGTGAGCTCCTATAATTCACCCCTCCACTTT.

This clone was counted between two and nine times. This rearrangement joins TRBV6-1 to TRBJ2-3; possibly TRBD2 for D (5 bases). Germline assignment: CDR1 MNHNS and CDR2 SASEGT. V was trimmed by 5 bases and J by 6 bases, leaving 9 bases between them. The CDR3 extends over 12 amino acids. CDR3 in DNA: TGTGCCAGCAGTCCAACGGGGGATACGCAGTATTTT. It translates to CASSPTGDTQYF.

The genes are TRBV10-3 and TRBJ2-7, with D perhaps matching TRBD1 (7 bases). The germline V gene has CDR1 ENHRY and CDR2 SYGVKD. This CDR3 comprises 10 residues. V lost 11 bases, J lost 5 bases, and 10 bases lay in between. The CDR3 here is CAAGQHEQYF. DNA for the CDR3: TGTGCCGCGGGACAGCACGAGCAGTACTTC.

CDR3 residues: CSVDRVAYNEQFF. The CDR3 bases are TGCAGCGTTGACAGGGTAGCGTACAATGAGCAGTTCTTC. The V call is TRBV29-1, the J call TRBJ2-1; possibly TRBD1 or TRBD2 for D (5 bases each). This CDR3 spans 13 amino acids. Trimming pared 3 bases from V and 4 bases from J, leaving 10 bases between. The germline V gene encodes CDR1 SQVTM and CDR2 ANQGSEA.

The chain recombines TRBV6-6 with TRBJ2-5; 9 bases are shared with TRBD2. The germline CDR1 and CDR2 sequences are MNHNY and SVGAGI (reference sequence). V lost 2 bases, J lost 5 bases, and 9 bases stayed unmatched. The CDR3 is 16 amino acids. CDR3 nucleotide sequence: TGTGCCAGCAGTTACGGGGGCGGGAGGGCCCAGGAGACCCAGTACTTC. Translated: CASSYGGGRAQETQYF.

The chain carries TRBV6-5 and TRBJ2-2; a weak D match, TRBD2 (5 bases). The germline V gene has CDR1 MNHEY and CDR2 SVGAGI. V was clipped by 1 base and J by 1 base, with 7 bases between them. The CDR3 contains 15 residues. CDR3 sequence (DNA): TGTGCCAGCAGTTACTGGGAGATGAACACCGGGGAGCTGTTTTTT. Translating gives CASSYWEMNTGELFF.

This clone was counted ten times or more. J is TRBJ1-2 and V is TRBV7-2; 7 bases agree with TRBD1. The CDR3 runs to 13 residues. Germline V gives CDR1 SGHTA, CDR2 FQGNSA. V was pared by 3 bases and J by 8 bases, with 6 bases of the junction left unmatched. As DNA, the CDR3 is TGTGCCAGCAGCTTCCCGACAGGGCAAGGCTACACCTTC. Protein sequence: CASSFPTGQGYTF.

The gene calls are TRBV28 and TRBJ2-3; 8 bases are shared with TRBD1. The CDR3 is made up of 15 amino acids. The germline gives CDR1 MDHEN, CDR2 SYDVKM. J gave up 3 bases and V 5 bases, and 7 bases lay outside the gene matches. The CDR3, as DNA: TGTGCCAGCAGTCCCCGACAGGGGAAGACAGATACGCAGTATTTT. Its protein product is CASSPRQGKTDTQYF.

This clone was detected a few times. V usage is TRBV4-2 and J usage is TRBJ1-2, with 8 nucleotides matching TRBD1. The germline gives CDR1 LGHNA, CDR2 YNFKEQ. This CDR3 contains 16 residues. With V trimmed by 0 bases and J by 8 bases, 11 bases remained unmatched. CDR3 DNA: TGTGCCAGCAGCCAAGATTACGGACAGGGTTGGGAAGGCTACACCTTC. Residues: CASSQDYGQGWEGYTF.